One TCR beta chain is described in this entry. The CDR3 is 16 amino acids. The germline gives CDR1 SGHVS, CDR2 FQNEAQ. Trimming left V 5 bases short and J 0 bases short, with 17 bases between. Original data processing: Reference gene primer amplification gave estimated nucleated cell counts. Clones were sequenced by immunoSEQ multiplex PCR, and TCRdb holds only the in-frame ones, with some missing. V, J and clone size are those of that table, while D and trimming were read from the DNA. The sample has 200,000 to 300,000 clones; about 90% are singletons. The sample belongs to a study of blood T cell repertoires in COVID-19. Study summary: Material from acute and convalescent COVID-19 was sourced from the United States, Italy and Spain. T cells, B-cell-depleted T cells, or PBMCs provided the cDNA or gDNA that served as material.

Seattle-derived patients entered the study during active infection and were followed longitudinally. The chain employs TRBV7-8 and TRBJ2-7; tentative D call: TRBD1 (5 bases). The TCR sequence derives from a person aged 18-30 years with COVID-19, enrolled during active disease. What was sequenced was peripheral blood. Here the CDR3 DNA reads TGTGCCAGCAGCCCAAGTAGGACATCTCGCTCCTACGAGCAGTACTTC. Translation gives CASSPSRTSRSYEQYF.